This T cell receptor beta chain appears in the sequencing data of a study of T cells in Graves' hyperthyroidism and ophthalmopathy. Study-level background: The initial diagnosis was the point when peripheral blood was collected, ahead of any treatment.

The CDR3 runs 15 residues. Germline V gene data show CDR1 as SGHRS and CDR2 as YFSETQ. V lost 5 bases, J lost 0 bases, and 12 bases lay in between. For Graves' hyperthyroidism to be stable, ophthalmopathy could not progress within 18 months. This clonotype has ten or more counts. Amplification of TCR beta CDR3 regions was performed using RNA transcripts as template. Researchers ran a first-round RT-PCR on the TCR CDR3 using the HTBI primer set. TCRdb re-analysed the multiplex PCR reads in MiXCR, keeping a single row per CDR3 protein. The sample contains 750,000 to 900,000 distinct CDR3 sequences, over 35% of which appear only once.

The V call is TRBV5-1, the J call TRBJ1-5; maybe TRBD1 (5 bases). The receptor comes from a man between 18 and 35 years old with Graves' hyperthyroidism. Sequenced material: blood. The CDR3 DNA reads as TGCGCCAGCAGAGAGGGACTGGGTAGCAATCAGCCCCAGCATTTT. Protein: CASREGLGSNQPQHF.